The 20 T cell receptor beta chains reported below all come from one sample, sequenced in a study of blood T cell repertoires in COVID-19. The assay was immunoSEQ multiplex PCR, and TCRdb's table has in-frame clones only and misses some. Found here are roughly 63,000 clones, around four fifths of them singletons; the top ten hold 10% to 15%. The sample was peripheral blood. These receptors were taken from a man at least 80 years old with acute or convalescent COVID-19.

The chain combines TRBV5-1 with TRBJ1-3, with TRBD1 matching over 9 bases. CDR1 is SGHRS and CDR2 is YFSETQ in the germline V gene. The J segment lost 4 bases and the V segment lost 0 bases, leaving 8 bases of the junction unmatched. CDR3 length equals 17 residues. In nucleotides, the CDR3 is TGCGCCAGCAGCTTGGAGCCTCCGGGACAGGGAGGAAACACCATATATTTT. This translates into CASSLEPPGQGGNTIYF.

CDR3 coding DNA: TGTGCCAGCAGGGCAGCGAGTAACTATGGCTACACCTTC. It codes for CASRAASNYGYTF. The V call is TRBV6-5, the J call TRBJ1-2; no reliable D call. The CDR3 has 13 amino acids. V shed 6 bases and J shed 1 base, with 9 bases lying between them. Looked up from germline, CDR1 is MNHEY and CDR2 is SVGAGI.

The chain is built from TRBV11-1 and TRBJ2-1; weak D call: TRBD2 (5 bases). This CDR3 region has 14 residues. Germline lookup yields CDR1 SGHAT and CDR2 FQDESV (reference sequence). The ends were cut back, 5 bases at V and 1 base at J, with 9 bases in the middle. This CDR3 is CASSPTGSYNEQFF. CDR3 nucleotides: TGTGCCAGCAGCCCAACGGGGTCCTACAATGAGCAGTTCTTC.

This clone was counted between two and nine times. This chain uses TRBV2 with TRBJ1-5; D is undetermined. V was clipped by 3 bases and J by 5 bases, with 8 bases between them. The CDR3 spans 13 residues. The germline CDR1 and CDR2 sequences are SNHLY and FYNNEI. The CDR3 nucleotides read TGTGCCAGCAGTGATGAGGATTATCAGCCCCAGCATTTT. Translating it yields CASSDEDYQPQHF. Full variable domain (rest looked up from reference TRBV2 and TRBJ1-5): EPEVTQTPSHQVTQMGQEVILRCVPISNHLYFYWYRQILGQKVEFLVSFYNNEISEKSEIFDDQFSVERPDGSNFTLKIRSTKLEDSAMYFCASSDEDYQPQHFGDGTRLSIL.

V and J are TRBV9 and TRBJ1-6, with D possibly being TRBD1 (6 bases). V lost 5 bases, J lost 9 bases, and 12 bases lay in between. The CDR3 is 13 residues long. Germline values: CDR1 SGDLS, CDR2 YYNGEE. CDR3 bases: TGTGCCAGCAGTGAGATCAGGGGTTCACCCCTCCACTTT. As protein: CASSEIRGSPLHF. Filled out from reference TRBV9 and TRBJ1-6, the complete variable domain reads DSGVTQTPKHLITATGQRVTLRCSPRSGDLSVYWYQQSLDQGLQFLIQYYNGEERAKGNILERFSAQQFPDLHSELNLSSLELGDSALYFCASSEIRGSPLHFGNGTRLTVT.

The chain employs TRBV6-5 and TRBJ1-2, with 9 bases matching TRBD1. With V trimmed by 2 bases and J by 2 bases, 3 bases remained unmatched. Germline V gene sequence: CDR1 MNHEY, CDR2 SVGAGI. The CDR3 length is 15 residues. CDR3 nucleotides: TGTGCCAGCAGTTACCCCGGGACAGGGAACTATGGCTACACCTTC. Translating gives CASSYPGTGNYGYTF.

This chain uses TRBV29-1 with TRBJ2-3; 10 bases match TRBD1. Germline CDR1 reads SQVTM; CDR2 reads ANQGSEA. The CDR3 has 14 amino acids. Unmatched junction bases numbered 9, after V lost 2 bases and J lost 10 bases. DNA for the CDR3: TGCAGCGTTGAAAACGAAGGACAGGGGGGAGCGCAGTATTTT. Its protein is CSVENEGQGGAQYF.

The chain couples TRBV9 to TRBJ1-5, with 7 bases lining up with TRBD1. V shed 3 bases, J shed 1 base, and the junction held 4 bases outside the gene matches. This CDR3 region has 15 residues. Germline CDR1 SGDLS, CDR2 YYNGEE. In nucleotides, the CDR3 is TGTGCCAGCAGCGCCAGGGACAGCAGCAATCAGCCCCAGCATTTT. It specifies CASSARDSSNQPQHF.

Details on this clone: Germline is not matched at one junction end, which may reflect a read error. V is TRBV5-1 and J is TRBJ2-6; a possible D gene is TRBD1 (6 bases). This CDR3 has 14 amino acids. Germline V gene sequence: CDR1 SGHRS, CDR2 YFSETQ. CDR3 DNA: TGCGCCAGCAGCTCAGACATGGGGGCGAACGTCCTGACTTTC. Amino acids: CASSSDMGANVLTF. The full variable domain, its missing parts supplied by reference TRBV5-1 and TRBJ2-6, is KAGVTQTPRYLIKTRGQQVTLSCSPISGHRSVSWYQQTPGQGLQFLFEYFSETQRNKGNFPGRFSGRQFSNSRSEMNVSTLELGDSALYLCASSSDMGANVLTFGAGSRLTVL.

The J gene is TRBJ2-2, the V gene TRBV7-9, with 11 bases fitting TRBD2. Germline CDR1 and CDR2: SEHNR and FQNEAQ (reference sequence). Losses at the gene ends were 1 base for V and 3 bases for J; bases not matched to a gene: 10. The CDR3 extends over 19 amino acids. The CDR3 bases are TGTGCCAGCAGCTTAGGCAGGCTAGCGGGAGGATCGGACACCGGGGAGCTGTTTTTT. Protein sequence: CASSLGRLAGGSDTGELFF.

This chain joins TRBV11-1 and TRBJ1-1; D gene uncertain. Germline V gives CDR1 SGHAT, CDR2 FQDESV (reference sequence). The CDR3 length is 14 residues. V lost 6 bases, J lost 0 bases, and 11 bases lay in between. The CDR3 reads CASSPQVMNTEAFF. CDR3 DNA: TGTGCCAGCAGTCCCCAGGTGATGAACACTGAAGCTTTCTTT.

This sequence joins TRBV7-6 and TRBJ1-4; TRBD1 matches 7 bases. CDR3 length: 14 residues. After removal of 5 bases from V and 8 bases from J, the junction contained 8 bases not matched to a gene. In germline, CDR1 is SGHVS, CDR2 FNYEAQ. The CDR3 DNA reads as TGTGCCAGCAGCCCACAGGGGAACGGGGAAAAACTGTTTTTT. Protein: CASSPQGNGEKLFF.

J is TRBJ1-1 and V is TRBV2; 9 nucleotides agree with TRBD1. This CDR3 comprises 16 residues. Germline trimming cut 5 bases from V and 0 bases from J; bases unmatched to any gene: 7. Germline CDR1 reads SNHLY; CDR2 reads FYNNEI. CDR3 in amino acids: CASSLRTGVMNTEAFF. CDR3 nucleotide sequence: TGTGCCAGCAGTTTAAGGACAGGGGTCATGAACACTGAAGCTTTCTTT. The full variable domain, rest sourced from reference TRBV2 and TRBJ1-1, is EPEVTQTPSHQVTQMGQEVILRCVPISNHLYFYWYRQILGQKVEFLVSFYNNEISEKSEIFDDQFSVERPDGSNFTLKIRSTKLEDSAMYFCASSLRTGVMNTEAFFGQGTRLTVV.

The J gene is TRBJ1-5, the V gene TRBV20-1; 7 nucleotides agree with TRBD1. V dropped 5 bases and J dropped 11; count of bases not matched to a gene: 6. The CDR3 is made up of 11 amino acids. Germline CDR1 reads DFQATT; CDR2 reads SNEGSKA (reference sequence). The CDR3 sequence is CSAGQGVAQHF. CDR3 in DNA: TGCAGTGCTGGGCAGGGGGTGGCCCAGCATTTT.

The sample holds a few counts of this clone. The chain uses TRBV7-2 and TRBJ2-4; no clear D. V was clipped by 5 bases and J by 9 bases, with 14 bases between them. The germline V gene encodes CDR1 SGHTA and CDR2 FQGNSA. This CDR3 has 13 amino acids. CDR3 sequence reads: CASSPETRSIQYF. The CDR3 region has the DNA TGTGCCAGCAGCCCGGAGACCCGGAGCATTCAGTACTTC.

Here the CDR3 DNA reads TGTGCCAGCTCACCGACGGGAGCCTACGAGCAGTACTTC. Translation gives CASSPTGAYEQYF. The rearrangement links TRBV18 to TRBJ2-7, with D maybe TRBD2 (6 bases). V shed 3 bases and J shed 2 bases, with 8 bases lying between them. Germline V gives CDR1 KGHSH, CDR2 LQKENI. The CDR3 has 13 residues. Together with reference TRBV18 and TRBJ2-7, the CDR3 gives the full variable domain: NAGVMQNPRHLVRRRGQEARLRCSPMKGHSHVYWYRQLPEEGLKFMVYLQKENIIDESGMPKERFSAEFPKEGPSILRIQQVVRGDSAAYFCASSPTGAYEQYFGPGTRLTVT.

V gene TRBV6-5 combines with J gene TRBJ1-2; 12 bases map to TRBD1. Germline lookup yields CDR1 MNHEY and CDR2 SVGAGI. This CDR3 region has 15 residues. V lost 5 bases to trimming and J lost 8 bases; unmatched junction nucleotides: 9. CDR3 sequence reads: CASSPKGQGAGGYTF. In DNA form, the CDR3 reads TGTGCCAGCAGTCCCAAGGGACAGGGGGCCGGGGGCTACACCTTC.

The V gene is TRBV19, the J gene TRBJ1-1, with TRBD1 as a possible D gene (6 bases). The CDR3 loop spans 17 amino acids. The V gene's germline CDR1 is LNHDA and CDR2 SQIVND (reference sequence). V lost 2 bases, J lost 1 base, and 17 bases lay in between. In DNA, the CDR3 is TGTGCCAGTAGTATAAAAGACAGGACACCACGGAACACTGAAGCTTTCTTT. Translated: CASSIKDRTPRNTEAFF.

This chain uses TRBV4-1 with TRBJ2-7; 8 bases agree with TRBD1. Germline V gives CDR1 MGHRA, CDR2 YSYEKL. The V gene end was trimmed by 1 base and the J gene end by 7 bases; junction bases not matched to a gene: 6. CDR3 length equals 14 residues. CDR3 nucleotides: TGCGCCAGCAGCCAAGGGCAGGGGGCGGGAGAGCAGTACTTC. This encodes CASSQGQGAGEQYF.

This sequence joins TRBV12-5 and TRBJ2-1; 11 positions agree with TRBD2. The J segment lost 5 bases and the V segment lost 4 bases, leaving 4 bases of the junction unmatched. Germline assignment: CDR1 LGHNT and CDR2 FRNRAP. The CDR3 has 15 residues. This chain's CDR3 is CASGWGTSGHNEQFF. Written as DNA, the CDR3 is TGTGCTAGTGGTTGGGGGACTAGCGGCCACAATGAGCAGTTCTTC.